This T cell receptor (beta chain) was identified during a study of shared clonotypes between healthy human individuals. V was shortened by 5 bases and J by 3 bases, with 10 bases between the two germline ends. The CDR3 spans 14 residues. The germline gives CDR1 ENHRY, CDR2 SYGVKD. Once extracted for a subset, genomic DNA was divided evenly among several immunoSEQ plates. The protocol was immunoSEQ multiplex PCR, while the TCRdb copy is restricted to in-frame clones and leaves out a portion. Among over 950,000 clones listed, 70% to 80% were seen once. Source material: memory CD4+ T cells from PBMCs. The subset: CD45RA-negative fraction. The chain joins TRBV10-3 to TRBJ2-2; D unresolved. This sequence was found in a man in his late teens or twenties in good health. Some clones in this sample may be carry-over from other donors' samples. The CDR3 region has the DNA TGTGCCATCAGTTCATCGGCCGACACCGGGGAGCTGTTTTTT. Encoded protein: CAISSSADTGELFF.